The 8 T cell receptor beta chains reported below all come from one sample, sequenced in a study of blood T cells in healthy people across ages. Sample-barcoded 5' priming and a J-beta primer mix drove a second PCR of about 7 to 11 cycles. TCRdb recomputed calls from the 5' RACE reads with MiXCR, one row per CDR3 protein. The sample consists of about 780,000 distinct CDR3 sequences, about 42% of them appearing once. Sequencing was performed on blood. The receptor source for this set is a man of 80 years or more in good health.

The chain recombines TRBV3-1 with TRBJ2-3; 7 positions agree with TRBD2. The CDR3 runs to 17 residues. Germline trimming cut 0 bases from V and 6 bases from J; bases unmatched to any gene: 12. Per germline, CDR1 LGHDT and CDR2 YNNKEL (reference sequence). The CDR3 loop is CASSQDSGGGPFDTQYF. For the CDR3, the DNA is TGTGCCAGCAGCCAAGATAGTGGGGGAGGGCCCTTCGATACGCAGTATTTT.

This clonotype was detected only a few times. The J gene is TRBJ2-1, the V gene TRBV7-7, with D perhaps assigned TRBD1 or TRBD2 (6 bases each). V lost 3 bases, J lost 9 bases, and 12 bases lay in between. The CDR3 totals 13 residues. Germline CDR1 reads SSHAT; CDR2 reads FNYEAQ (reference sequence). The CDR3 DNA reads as TGTGCCAGCAGCTTGGGGGCGGGAAGTGAGCAGTTCTTC. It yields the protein CASSLGAGSEQFF.

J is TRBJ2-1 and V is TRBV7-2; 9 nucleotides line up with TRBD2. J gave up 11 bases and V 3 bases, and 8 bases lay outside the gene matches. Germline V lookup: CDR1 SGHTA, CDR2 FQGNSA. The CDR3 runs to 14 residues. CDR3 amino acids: CASSFGTSRDKQFF. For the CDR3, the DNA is TGTGCCAGCAGCTTCGGGACTAGCCGAGATAAGCAGTTCTTC.

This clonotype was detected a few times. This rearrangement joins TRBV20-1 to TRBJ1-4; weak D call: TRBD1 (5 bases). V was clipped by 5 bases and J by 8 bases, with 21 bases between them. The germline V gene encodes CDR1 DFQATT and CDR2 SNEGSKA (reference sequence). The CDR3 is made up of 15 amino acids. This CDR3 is CSAYPIEGAGEKLFF. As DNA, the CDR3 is TGCAGTGCTTACCCAATCGAGGGCGCAGGGGAAAAACTGTTTTTT.

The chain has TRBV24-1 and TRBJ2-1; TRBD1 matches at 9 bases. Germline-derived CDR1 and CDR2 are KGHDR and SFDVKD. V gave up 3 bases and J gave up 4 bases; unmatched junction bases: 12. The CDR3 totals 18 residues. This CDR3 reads CATSDPQRTGVGYNEQFF. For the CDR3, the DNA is TGTGCCACCAGTGATCCACAGCGGACAGGGGTGGGTTACAATGAGCAGTTCTTC.

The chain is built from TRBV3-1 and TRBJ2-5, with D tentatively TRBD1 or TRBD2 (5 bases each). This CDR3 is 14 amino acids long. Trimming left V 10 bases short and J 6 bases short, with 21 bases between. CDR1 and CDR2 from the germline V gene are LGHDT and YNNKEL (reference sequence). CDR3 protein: CATTLRDVEKTQYF. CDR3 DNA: TGTGCCACCACACTCCGGGACGTGGAGAAGACCCAGTACTTC.

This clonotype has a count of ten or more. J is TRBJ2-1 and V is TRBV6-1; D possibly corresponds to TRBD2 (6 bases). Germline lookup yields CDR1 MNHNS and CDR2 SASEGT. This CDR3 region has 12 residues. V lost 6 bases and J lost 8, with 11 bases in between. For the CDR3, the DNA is TGTGCCAGCAGAATAGCGGCCCATGAGCAGTTCTTC. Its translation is CASRIAAHEQFF.

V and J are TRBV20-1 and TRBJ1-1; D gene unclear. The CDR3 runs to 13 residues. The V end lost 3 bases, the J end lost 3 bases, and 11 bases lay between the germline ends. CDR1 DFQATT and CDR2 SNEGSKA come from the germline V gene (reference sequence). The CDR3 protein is CSARYTSDTEAFF. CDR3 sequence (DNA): TGCAGTGCTAGGTATACCTCGGACACTGAAGCTTTCTTT.